Described below is a single TCR beta chain sequence and its context. The target antigen is unknown. There are 14 residues in the CDR3. V gave up 5 bases and J gave up 0 bases, with 8 bases separating them. Germline V gene sequence: CDR1 SNHLY, CDR2 FYNNEI. These data are taken from a study of identical twins. From the 5' RACE reads, TCRdb called clonotypes with MiXCR, one entry per CDR3 protein. The sample records 400,000 to 600,000 distinct CDR3 sequences, approximately 20% being singletons. Notes on the study in general: There is a chance that invariant MAIT and iNKT cells partially muddied zero-insertion analyses. Interpretation of the results relied on cross-sectional statistical analysis and not on following the same donors.

All of the donors were Caucasians in good health. Separately, the same data were catalogued under a study of yellow fever vaccine responses in identical twins.

The rearrangement links TRBV2 to TRBJ2-1; D is possibly TRBD1 (6 bases). The receptor's source is a woman between 18 and 29 years old in good health. Sequencing was performed on CD4+ T cells sorted from blood. The CDR3 loop is CASSQQGSYNEQFF. The CDR3 region has the DNA TGTGCCAGCAGTCAACAGGGCTCCTACAATGAGCAGTTCTTC. The full variable domain, in which reference TRBV2 and TRBJ2-1 provide the parts outside the CDR3, is EPEVTQTPSHQVTQMGQEVILRCVPISNHLYFYWYRQILGQKVEFLVSFYNNEISEKSEIFDDQFSVERPDGSNFTLKIRSTKLEDSAMYFCASSQQGSYNEQFFGPGTRLTVL.